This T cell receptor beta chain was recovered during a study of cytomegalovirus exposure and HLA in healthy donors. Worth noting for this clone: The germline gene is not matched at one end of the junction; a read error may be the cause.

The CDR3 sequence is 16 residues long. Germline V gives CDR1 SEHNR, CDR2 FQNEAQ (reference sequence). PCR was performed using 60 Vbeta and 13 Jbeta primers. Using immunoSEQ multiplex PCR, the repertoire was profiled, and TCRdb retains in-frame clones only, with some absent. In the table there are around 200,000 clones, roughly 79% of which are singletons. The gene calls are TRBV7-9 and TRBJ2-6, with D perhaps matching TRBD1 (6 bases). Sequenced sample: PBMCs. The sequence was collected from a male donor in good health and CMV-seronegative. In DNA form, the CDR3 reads TGTTCCAGCAGTCGAAGGGGGATTGCTGGGGCCAACGTCCTGACTTTC. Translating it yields CSSSRRGIAGANVLTF. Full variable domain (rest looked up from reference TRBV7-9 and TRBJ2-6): DTGVSQNPRHKITKRGQNVTFRCDPISEHNRLYWYRQTLGQGPEFLTYFQNEAQLEKSRLLSDRFSAERPKGSFSTLEIQRTEQGDSAMYLCSSSRRGIAGANVLTFGAGSRLTVL.